Sequencing of this TCR beta chain was carried out in a study of T cells expressing NK-cell markers. Study at large: Sequencing covered eight donors, seven HCMV-seropositive and one seronegative.

CDR3 length equals 13 residues. TCRdb reprocessed the 5' RACE reads and reports one entry per CDR3 protein, with no DNA. The table gives roughly 120,000 distinct CDR3 sequences; the top ten clones make up approximately 17% of it. The rearrangement uses TRBV12-3 or TRBV12-4 and TRBJ2-5; TCRdb reports TRBD1, a call that lacks DNA to check it against. The sample consisted of blood T cells: a sorted CD56 or NKG2C T cell subset, CD4+ or CD8+ T cells, or bulk PBMC T cells (not recorded which). The sequence was obtained from a woman aged 18 to 75 in good health. The CDR3 spells CASSSQGLETQYF.